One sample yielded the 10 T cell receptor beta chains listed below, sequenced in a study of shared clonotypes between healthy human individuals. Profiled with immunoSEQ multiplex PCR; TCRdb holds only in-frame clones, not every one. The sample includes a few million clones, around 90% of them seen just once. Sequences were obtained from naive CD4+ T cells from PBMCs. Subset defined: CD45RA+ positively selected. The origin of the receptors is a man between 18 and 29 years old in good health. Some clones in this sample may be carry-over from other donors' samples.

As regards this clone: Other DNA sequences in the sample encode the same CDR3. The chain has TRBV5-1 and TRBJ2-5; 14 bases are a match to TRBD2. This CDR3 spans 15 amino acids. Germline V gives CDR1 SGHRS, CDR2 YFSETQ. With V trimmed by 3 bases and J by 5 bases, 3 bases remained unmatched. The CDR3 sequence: CASSWGLAGEETQYF. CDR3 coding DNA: TGCGCCAGCAGCTGGGGACTAGCGGGAGAGGAGACCCAGTACTTC.

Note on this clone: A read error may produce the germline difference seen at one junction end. This chain's CDR3 is CARSEGRDSPLHF. Here the CDR3 DNA reads TGTGCCAGAAGTGAGGGCAGAGATTCACCCCTCCACTTT. V is TRBV2 and J is TRBJ1-6; D gene uncertain. The CDR3 is 13 amino acids. In germline, CDR1 is SNHLY, CDR2 FYNNEI.

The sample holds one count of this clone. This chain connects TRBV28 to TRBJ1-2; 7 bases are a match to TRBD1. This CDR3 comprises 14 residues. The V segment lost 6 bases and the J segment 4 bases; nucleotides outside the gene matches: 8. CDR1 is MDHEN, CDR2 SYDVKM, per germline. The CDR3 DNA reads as TGTGCCAGCAGCCCCGACAGGGTTGGCTATGGCTACACCTTC. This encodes CASSPDRVGYGYTF.

CDR3 nucleotides: TGTGCCAGCGGATCACAGGGTTTCTACGAGCAGTACTTC. It yields the protein CASGSQGFYEQYF. V gene TRBV2 combines with J gene TRBJ2-7; possible D gene TRBD1, 6 bases. CDR1 is SNHLY, CDR2 FYNNEI, per germline. The V and J ends lost 8 bases and 3 bases respectively, with 14 bases between them. There are 13 residues in the CDR3.

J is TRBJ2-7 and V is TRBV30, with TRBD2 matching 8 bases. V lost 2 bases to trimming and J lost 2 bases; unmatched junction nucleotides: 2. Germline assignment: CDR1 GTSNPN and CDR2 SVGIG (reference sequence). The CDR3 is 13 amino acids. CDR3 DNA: TGTGCCTGGAGTTTCGGGGGGGCCTACGAGCAGTACTTC. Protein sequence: CAWSFGGAYEQYF. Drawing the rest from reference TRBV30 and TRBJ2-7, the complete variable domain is SQTIHQWPATLVQPVGSPLSLECTVEGTSNPNLYWYRQAAGRGLQLLFYSVGIGQISSEVPQNLSASRPQDRQFILSSKKLLLSDSGFYLCAWSFGGAYEQYFGPGTRLTVT.

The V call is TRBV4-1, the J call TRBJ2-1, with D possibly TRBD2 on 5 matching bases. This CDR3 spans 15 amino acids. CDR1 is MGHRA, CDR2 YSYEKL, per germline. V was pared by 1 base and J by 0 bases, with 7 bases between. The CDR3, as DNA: TGCGCCAGCAGCCAAGGAGCGGCCTCCTACAATGAGCAGTTCTTC. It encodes CASSQGAASYNEQFF.

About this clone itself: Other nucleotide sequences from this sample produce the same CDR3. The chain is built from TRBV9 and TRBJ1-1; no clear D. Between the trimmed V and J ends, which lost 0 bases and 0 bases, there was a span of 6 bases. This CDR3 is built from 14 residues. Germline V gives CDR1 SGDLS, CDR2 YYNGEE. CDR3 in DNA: TGTGCCAGCAGCGTAGTTACGGTGAACACTGAAGCTTTCTTT. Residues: CASSVVTVNTEAFF.

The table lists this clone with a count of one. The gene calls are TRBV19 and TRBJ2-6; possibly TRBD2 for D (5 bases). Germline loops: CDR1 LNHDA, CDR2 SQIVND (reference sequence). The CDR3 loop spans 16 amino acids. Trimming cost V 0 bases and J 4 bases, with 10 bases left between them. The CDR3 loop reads CASSIDPSPGANVLTF. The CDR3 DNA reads TGTGCCAGTAGTATAGACCCTAGCCCCGGGGCCAACGTCCTGACTTTC. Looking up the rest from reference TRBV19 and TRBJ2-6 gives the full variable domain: DGGITQSPKYLFRKEGQNVTLSCEQNLNHDAMYWYRQDPGQGLRLIYYSQIVNDFQKGDIAEGYSVSREKKESFPLTVTSAQKNPTAFYLCASSIDPSPGANVLTFGAGSRLTVL.

CDR3 bases: TGTGCCACCAGCAGAAGGGGGGTGTTAGATACGCAGTATTTT. Amino acid sequence: CATSRRGVLDTQYF. The chain uses TRBV15 and TRBJ2-3; TRBD1 or TRBD2 may be the D gene (6 bases each). Trimming removed 2 bases at V and 5 bases at J, with 11 bases between. This CDR3 is 14 amino acids long. From germline, CDR1 is LNHNV and CDR2 YYDKDF (reference sequence).

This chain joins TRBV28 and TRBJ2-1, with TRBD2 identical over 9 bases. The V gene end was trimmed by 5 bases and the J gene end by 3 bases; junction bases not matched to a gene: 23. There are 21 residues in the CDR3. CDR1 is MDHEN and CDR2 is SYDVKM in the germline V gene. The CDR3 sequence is CASSEMRGGRGVYLIYNEQFF. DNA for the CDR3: TGTGCCAGCAGTGAGATGCGGGGCGGGAGGGGAGTTTATTTAATCTACAATGAGCAGTTCTTC.